This TCR beta chain is from a study of early T cells in non-severe SARS-CoV-2 infection. Study in general: The chains were unpaired, and the sequenced material was bulk RNA from unsorted whole blood.

This CDR3 has 15 residues. Each cDNA molecule carried a unique molecular identifier. One entry per CDR3 protein results from TCRdb running MiXCR on the 5' RACE reads. The table shows 80,000 or so distinct CDR3 sequences, with 12% occurring only once. The source is an adult who was a healthcare worker with PCR-confirmed SARS-CoV-2 infection or an uninfected control (not recorded which). The chain links TRBV21-1 to TRBJ1-2; TRBD1, as called in the table, went unchecked against the DNA. TRBV21-1 is reported as a pseudogene. Material: whole blood. CDR3 nucleotide sequence: TGTGCCAGCAGCGGAAACGTTAGGGGATCTAATGGCTACACCTTC. Protein: CASSGNVRGSNGYTF.